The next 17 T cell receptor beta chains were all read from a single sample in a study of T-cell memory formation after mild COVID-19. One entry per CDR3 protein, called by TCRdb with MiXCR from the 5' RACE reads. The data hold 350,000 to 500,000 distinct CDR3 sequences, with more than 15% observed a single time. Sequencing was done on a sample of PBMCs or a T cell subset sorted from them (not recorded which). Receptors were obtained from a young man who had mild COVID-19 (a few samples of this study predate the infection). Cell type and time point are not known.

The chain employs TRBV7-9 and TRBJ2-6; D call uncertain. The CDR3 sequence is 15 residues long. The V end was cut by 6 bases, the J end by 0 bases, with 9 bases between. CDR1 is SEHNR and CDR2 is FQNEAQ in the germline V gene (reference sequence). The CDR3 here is CASRYSFSGANVLTF. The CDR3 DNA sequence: TGTGCCAGCAGGTACAGCTTCTCTGGGGCCAACGTCCTGACTTTC. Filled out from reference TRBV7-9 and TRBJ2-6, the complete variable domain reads DTGVSQNPRHKITKRGQNVTFRCDPISEHNRLYWYRQTLGQGPEFLTYFQNEAQLEKSRLLSDRFSAERPKGSFSTLEIQRTEQGDSAMYLCASRYSFSGANVLTFGAGSRLTVL.

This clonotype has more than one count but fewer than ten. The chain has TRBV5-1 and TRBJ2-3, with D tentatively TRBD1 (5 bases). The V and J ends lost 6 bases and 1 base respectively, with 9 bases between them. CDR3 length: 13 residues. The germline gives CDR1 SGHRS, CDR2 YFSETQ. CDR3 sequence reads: CASTLGGTDTQYF. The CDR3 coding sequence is TGCGCCAGCACCCTAGGGGGCACAGATACGCAGTATTTT.

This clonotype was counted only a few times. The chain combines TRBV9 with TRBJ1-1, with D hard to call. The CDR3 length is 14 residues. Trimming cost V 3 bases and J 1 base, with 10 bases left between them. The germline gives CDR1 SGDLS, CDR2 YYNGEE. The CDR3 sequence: CASSATGENTEAFF. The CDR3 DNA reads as TGTGCCAGCAGCGCCACGGGTGAGAACACTGAAGCTTTCTTT.

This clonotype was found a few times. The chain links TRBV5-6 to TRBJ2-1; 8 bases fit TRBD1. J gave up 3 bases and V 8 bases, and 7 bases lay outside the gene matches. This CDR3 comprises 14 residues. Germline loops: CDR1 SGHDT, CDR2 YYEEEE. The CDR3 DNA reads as TGTGCCAGTGGGGACAGGCCTGACTACAATGAGCAGTTCTTC. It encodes CASGDRPDYNEQFF. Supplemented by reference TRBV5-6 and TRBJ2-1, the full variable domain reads DAGVTQSPTHLIKTRGQQVTLRCSPKSGHDTVSWYQQALGQGPQFIFQYYEEEERQRGNFPDRFSGHQFPNYSSELNVNALLLGDSALYLCASGDRPDYNEQFFGPGTRLTVL.

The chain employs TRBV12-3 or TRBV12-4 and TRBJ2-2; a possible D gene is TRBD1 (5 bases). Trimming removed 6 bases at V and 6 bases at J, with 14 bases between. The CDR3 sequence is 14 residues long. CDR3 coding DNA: TGTGCCAGCAGCCCCAGGGTTCCGGCCGGGGAGCTGTTTTTT. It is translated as CASSPRVPAGELFF.

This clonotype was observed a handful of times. The CDR3 loop is CASIEGRTEAFF. In DNA form, the CDR3 reads TGTGCCAGCATTGAGGGCCGCACTGAAGCTTTCTTT. J is TRBJ1-1 and V is TRBV6-1; D unclear. Trimming removed 7 bases at V and 4 bases at J, with 10 bases between. The length of the CDR3 is 12 residues. Germline V gene sequence: CDR1 MNHNS, CDR2 SASEGT.

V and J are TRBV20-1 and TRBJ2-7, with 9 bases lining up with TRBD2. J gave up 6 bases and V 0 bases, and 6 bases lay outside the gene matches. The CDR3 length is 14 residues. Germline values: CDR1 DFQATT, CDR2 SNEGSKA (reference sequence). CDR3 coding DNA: TGCAGTGCTAGAGATCCAGGGACTAGCCGCGAGCAGTACGTC. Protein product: CSARDPGTSREQYV.

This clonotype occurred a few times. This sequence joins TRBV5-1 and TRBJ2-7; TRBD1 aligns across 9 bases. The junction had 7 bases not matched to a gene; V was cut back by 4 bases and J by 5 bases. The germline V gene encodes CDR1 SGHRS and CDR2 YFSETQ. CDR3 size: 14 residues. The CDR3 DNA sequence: TGCGCCAGCAGCATCCCCAGGACAGGGGACGAGCAGTACTTC. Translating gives CASSIPRTGDEQYF.

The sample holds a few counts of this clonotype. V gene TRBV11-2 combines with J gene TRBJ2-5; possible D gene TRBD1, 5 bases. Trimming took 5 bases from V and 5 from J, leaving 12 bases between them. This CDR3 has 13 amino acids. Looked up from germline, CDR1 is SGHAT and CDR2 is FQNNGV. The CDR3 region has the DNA TGTGCCAGCAGCCAGACAGAGCCCGAGACCCAGTACTTC. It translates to CASSQTEPETQYF.

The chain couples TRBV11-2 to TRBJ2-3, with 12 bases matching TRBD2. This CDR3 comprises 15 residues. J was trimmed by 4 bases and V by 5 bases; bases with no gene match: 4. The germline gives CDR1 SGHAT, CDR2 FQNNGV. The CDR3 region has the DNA TGTGCCAGCAGCCCTAGCGGGGGGGCGGCAGATACGCAGTATTTT. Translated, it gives CASSPSGGAADTQYF. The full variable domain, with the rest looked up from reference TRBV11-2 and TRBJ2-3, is EAGVAQSPRYKIIEKRQSVAFWCNPISGHATLYWYQQILGQGPKLLIQFQNNGVVDDSQLPKDRFSAERLKGVDSTLKIQPAKLEDSAVYLCASSPSGGAADTQYFGPGTRLTVL.

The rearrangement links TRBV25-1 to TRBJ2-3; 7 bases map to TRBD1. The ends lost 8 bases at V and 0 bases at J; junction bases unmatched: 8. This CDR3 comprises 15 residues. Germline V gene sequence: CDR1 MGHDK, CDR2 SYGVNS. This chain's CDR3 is CASGSGGYSTDTQYF. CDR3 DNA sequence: TGTGCCAGCGGATCAGGGGGATATAGCACAGATACGCAGTATTTT.

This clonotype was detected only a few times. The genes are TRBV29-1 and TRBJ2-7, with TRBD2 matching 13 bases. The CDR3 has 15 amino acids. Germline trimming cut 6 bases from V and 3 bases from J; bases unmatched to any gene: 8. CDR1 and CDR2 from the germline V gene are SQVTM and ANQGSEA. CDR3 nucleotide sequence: TGCAGCGTCACCCGGACTAGCGGGGGTTACTACGAGCAGTACGTC. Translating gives CSVTRTSGGYYEQYV.

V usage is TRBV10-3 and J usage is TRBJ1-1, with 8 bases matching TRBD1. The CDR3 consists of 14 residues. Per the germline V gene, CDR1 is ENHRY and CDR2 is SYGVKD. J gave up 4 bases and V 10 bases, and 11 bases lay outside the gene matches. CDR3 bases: TGTGCCACCCACCCAGGACAGGGAGGCACTGAAGCTTTCTTT. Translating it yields CATHPGQGGTEAFF.

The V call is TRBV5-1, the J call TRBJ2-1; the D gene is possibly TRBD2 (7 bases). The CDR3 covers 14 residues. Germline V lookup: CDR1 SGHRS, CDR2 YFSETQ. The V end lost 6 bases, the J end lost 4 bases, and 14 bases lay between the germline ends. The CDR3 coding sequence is TGCGCCAGCACTTGGGGGGGCAGTTACAATGAGCAGTTCTTC. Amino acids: CASTWGGSYNEQFF.

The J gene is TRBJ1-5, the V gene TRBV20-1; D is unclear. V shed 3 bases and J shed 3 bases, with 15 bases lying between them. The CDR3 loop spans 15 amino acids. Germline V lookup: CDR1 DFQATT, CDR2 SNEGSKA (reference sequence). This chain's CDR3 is CSASLGGAPNQPQHF. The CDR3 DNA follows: TGCAGTGCTAGCCTGGGCGGTGCTCCCAATCAGCCCCAGCATTTT.

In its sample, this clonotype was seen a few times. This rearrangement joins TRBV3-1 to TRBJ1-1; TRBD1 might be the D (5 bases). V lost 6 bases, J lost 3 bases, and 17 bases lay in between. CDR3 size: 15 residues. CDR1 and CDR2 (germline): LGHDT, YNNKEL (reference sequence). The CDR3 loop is CASSQAGTGYTEAFF. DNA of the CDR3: TGTGCCAGCAGTCAGGCAGGGACGGGTTACACTGAAGCTTTCTTT.

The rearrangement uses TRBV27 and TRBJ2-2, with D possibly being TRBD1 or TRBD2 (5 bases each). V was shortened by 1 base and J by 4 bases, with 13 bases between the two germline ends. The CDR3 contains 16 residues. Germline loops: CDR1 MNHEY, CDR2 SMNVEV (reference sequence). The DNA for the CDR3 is TGTGCCAGCAGTTTATATGGGGGATCGGCCACCGGGGAGCTGTTTTTT. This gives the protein CASSLYGGSATGELFF.